Sequencing of this T cell receptor (beta chain) was carried out in a study of blood T cell repertoires in COVID-19. The CDR3 spans 14 residues. Trimming cost V 3 bases and J 1 base, with 10 bases left between them. The V gene's germline CDR1 is MGHRA and CDR2 YSYEKL. Participants' own reports of clinical history determined their cohort assignment. Some clones are missing from TCRdb's copy, which holds only in-frame ones; the method was immunoSEQ multiplex PCR. The data show approximately 300,000 clones, approximately 83% seen once. The material sequenced was PBMCs or T cells enriched from blood (not recorded which). The chain couples TRBV4-1 to TRBJ2-7, with D possibly matching TRBD1 (6 bases). The source is a woman in her 30s who had recovered from COVID-19. The CDR3 protein is CASSQLGGSYEQYF. As DNA, the CDR3 is TGCGCCAGCAGCCAGCTAGGGGGTTCCTACGAGCAGTACTTC.